A single sample gave rise to the 9 T cell receptor beta chains below, sequenced in a study of cytomegalovirus exposure and HLA in healthy donors (dated by TCRdb to the late 2010s). Libraries were built with the immunoSEQ multiplex PCR assay. For the multiplex PCR, a mixture combining 60 forward primers for TCR Vbeta segments and 13 reverse primers for TCR Jbeta segments was used. TCRdb holds this immuneACCESS table with in-frame rearrangements only. Some clones are missing; in checked studies, unresolved V genes explain under half, and the rest has no known cause. Across this sample there are about 160,000 clones, with about 80% seen only once. The biggest ten clones account for over 1% of the sample. Sequenced material: PBMCs. These receptors all come from a woman between 45 and 65 years old in good health and CMV-seronegative.

The V call is TRBV10-3, the J call TRBJ2-2, with TRBD2 identical over 7 bases. V was clipped by 7 bases and J by 6 bases; unmatched bases: 5. The length of the CDR3 is 13 residues. Per germline, CDR1 ENHRY and CDR2 SYGVKD. The CDR3 region has the DNA TGTGCCATCAAAGCGGGATACGCCGGGGAGCTGTTTTTT. Protein sequence: CAIKAGYAGELFF.

This clone was detected only a few times. The chain employs TRBV6-1 and TRBJ1-1; 9 nucleotides line up with TRBD1. V lost 9 bases to trimming and J lost 8 bases; unmatched junction nucleotides: 7. The CDR3 spans 12 residues. Germline CDR1 reads MNHNS; CDR2 reads SASEGT. CDR3 nucleotide sequence: TGTGCCAGTCTCACAGGGGGCGGGGAAGCTTTCTTT. Translated: CASLTGGGEAFF.

The chain is built from TRBV6-1 and TRBJ2-2; TRBD1 aligns across 8 bases. The CDR3 has 15 amino acids. Germline assignment: CDR1 MNHNS and CDR2 SASEGT. The junction had 3 bases not matched to a gene; V was cut back by 6 bases and J by 0 bases. The CDR3 sequence is CASRSTGANTGELFF. In nucleotides, the CDR3 is TGTGCCAGCAGGTCGACAGGGGCGAACACCGGGGAGCTGTTTTTT.

The V call is TRBV28, the J call TRBJ2-3; 8 bases match TRBD1. CDR1 and CDR2 (germline): MDHEN, SYDVKM. This CDR3 has 16 amino acids. V dropped 6 bases and J dropped 1; count of bases not matched to a gene: 9. The CDR3 DNA follows: TGTGCCAGCAGCAACCAGGGGGCGCCGGGCACAGATACGCAGTATTTT. Protein: CASSNQGAPGTDTQYF.

In nucleotides, the CDR3 is TGTGCCAGCAGCCCGGGACTAGCGGGGATAAAAGAGACCCAGTACTTC. This codes for CASSPGLAGIKETQYF. The chain employs TRBV5-4 and TRBJ2-5; TRBD2 matches at 13 bases. J was trimmed by 3 bases and V by 4 bases; bases with no gene match: 6. This CDR3 has 16 amino acids. The germline CDR1 and CDR2 sequences are SGHNT and YYREEE (reference sequence).

The sample holds a few counts of this clone. The gene calls are TRBV28 and TRBJ1-1; D not certain. The CDR3 runs to 12 residues. The V gene lost 5 bases and the J gene lost 10 bases, with 14 bases spanning the gap. Germline lookup yields CDR1 MDHEN and CDR2 SYDVKM. The CDR3, as DNA: TGTGCCAGCAGTACAGTCCAAGGAGGAGCTTTCTTT. It specifies CASSTVQGGAFF.

The genes are TRBV5-4 and TRBJ1-6, with 8 bases lining up with TRBD1. Germline CDR1 is SGHNT and CDR2 is YYREEE (reference sequence). The CDR3 loop spans 15 amino acids. J was trimmed by 9 bases and V by 4 bases; bases with no gene match: 9. The CDR3 reads CASSPGTGPSSPLHF. Written as DNA, the CDR3 is TGTGCCAGCAGCCCGGGGACAGGACCTAGTTCACCCCTCCACTTT.

The J gene is TRBJ2-5, the V gene TRBV6-6; 9 nucleotides align to TRBD1. The germline V gene has CDR1 MNHNY and CDR2 SVGAGI (reference sequence). This CDR3 region has 14 residues. The V segment lost 6 bases and the J segment 4 bases; nucleotides outside the gene matches: 6. The CDR3 protein is CASRDRGGGETQYF. In DNA, the CDR3 is TGTGCCAGCAGGGACAGGGGAGGAGGAGAGACCCAGTACTTC.

The genes are TRBV28 and TRBJ1-1; 11 nucleotides line up with TRBD1. The CDR3 has 16 residues. Germline CDR1 and CDR2: MDHEN and SYDVKM. Unmatched junction bases numbered 13, after V lost 6 bases and J lost 7 bases. This CDR3 reads CASRWLFRDRGYEAFF. The CDR3 DNA reads TGTGCCAGCAGGTGGTTGTTCCGGGACAGGGGGTATGAAGCTTTCTTT.